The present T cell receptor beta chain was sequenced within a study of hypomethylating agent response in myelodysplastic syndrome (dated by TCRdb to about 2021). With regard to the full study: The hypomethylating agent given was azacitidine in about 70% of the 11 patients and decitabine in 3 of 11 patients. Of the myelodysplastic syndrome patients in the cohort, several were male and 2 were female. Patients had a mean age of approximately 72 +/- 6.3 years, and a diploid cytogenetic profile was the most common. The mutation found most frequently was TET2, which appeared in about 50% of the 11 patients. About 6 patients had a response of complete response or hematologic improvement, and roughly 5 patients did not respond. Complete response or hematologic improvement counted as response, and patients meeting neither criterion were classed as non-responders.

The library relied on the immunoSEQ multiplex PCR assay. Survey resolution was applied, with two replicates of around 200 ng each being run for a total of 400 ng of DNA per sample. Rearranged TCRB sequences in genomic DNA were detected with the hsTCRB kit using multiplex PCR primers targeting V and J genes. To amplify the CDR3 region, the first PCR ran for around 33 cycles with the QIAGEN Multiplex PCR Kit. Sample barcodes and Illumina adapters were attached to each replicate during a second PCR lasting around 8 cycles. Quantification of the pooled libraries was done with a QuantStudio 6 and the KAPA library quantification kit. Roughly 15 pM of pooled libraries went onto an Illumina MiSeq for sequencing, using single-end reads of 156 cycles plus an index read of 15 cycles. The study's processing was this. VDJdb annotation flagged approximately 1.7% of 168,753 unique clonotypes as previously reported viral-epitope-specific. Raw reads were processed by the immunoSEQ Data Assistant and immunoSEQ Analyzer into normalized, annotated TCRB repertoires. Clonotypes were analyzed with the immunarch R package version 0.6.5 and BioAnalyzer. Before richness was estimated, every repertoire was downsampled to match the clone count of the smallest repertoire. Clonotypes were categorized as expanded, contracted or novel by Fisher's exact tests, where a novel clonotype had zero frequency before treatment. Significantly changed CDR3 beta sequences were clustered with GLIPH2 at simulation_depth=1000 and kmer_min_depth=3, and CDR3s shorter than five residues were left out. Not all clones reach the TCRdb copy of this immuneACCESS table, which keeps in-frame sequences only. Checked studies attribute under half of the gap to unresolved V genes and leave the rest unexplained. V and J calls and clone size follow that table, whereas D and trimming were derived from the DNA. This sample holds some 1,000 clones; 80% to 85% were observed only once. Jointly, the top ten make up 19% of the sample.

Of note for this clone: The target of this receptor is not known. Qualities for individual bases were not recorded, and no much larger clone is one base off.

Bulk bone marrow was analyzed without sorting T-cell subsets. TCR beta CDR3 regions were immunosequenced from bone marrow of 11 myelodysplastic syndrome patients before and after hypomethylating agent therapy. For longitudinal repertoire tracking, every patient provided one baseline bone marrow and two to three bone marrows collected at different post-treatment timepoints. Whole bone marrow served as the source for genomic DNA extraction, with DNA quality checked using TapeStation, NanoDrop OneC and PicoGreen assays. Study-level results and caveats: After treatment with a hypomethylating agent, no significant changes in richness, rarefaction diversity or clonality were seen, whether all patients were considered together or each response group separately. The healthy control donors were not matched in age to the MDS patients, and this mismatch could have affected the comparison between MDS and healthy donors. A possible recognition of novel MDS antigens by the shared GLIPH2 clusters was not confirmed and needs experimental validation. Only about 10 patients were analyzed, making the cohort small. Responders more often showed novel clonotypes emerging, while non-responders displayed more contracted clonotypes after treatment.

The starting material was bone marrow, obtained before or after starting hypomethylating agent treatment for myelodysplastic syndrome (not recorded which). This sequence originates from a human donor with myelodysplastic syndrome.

Here is the DNA: TGTGCCAGCAGTGCGAGGGGCTCCTACGAGCAGTACTTC. This yields the protein CASSARGSYEQYF. The chain links TRBV6-1 with TRBJ2-7; the D segment is perhaps TRBD1 or TRBD2, each sharing 5 matched bases. The CDR3 starts with the cysteine, ends with the phenylalanine, and has 13 residues. Of all the DNA, just the CDR3 is kept, 39 bases in frame from base 1. CDR1 is given as MNHNS and CDR2 as SASEGT, both from the germline V gene. The V end loses 4 bases and the J end loses 0 bases, and a stretch of 7 bases separates them.